This T cell receptor (beta chain) was captured by sequencing in a study of cytotoxic CD8 clonotypes in ibrutinib-treated CLL. Overall study: Response samples followed a median around 11 months of treatment, range 6 to 36. Study findings and constraints: Baseline levels of clonality went above those of age-matched healthy donors and moved with circulating CD8+ T-cell counts.

In regard to this clone: The antigen remains unidentified.

Investigators sought sequencing depths of between 1 in 200,000 and 1 in 1 million T cells. The data were produced by immunoSEQ multiplex PCR, yet TCRdb's version contains in-frame clones alone and is incomplete. Of under 150,000 clones listed, about 91% were seen once; the top ten hold 10% to 14%. The CDR3 covers 16 residues. The V gene's germline CDR1 is SGHTA and CDR2 FQGTGA. Germline trimming cut 5 bases from V and 0 bases from J; bases unmatched to any gene: 2. The V and J genes are TRBV7-3 and TRBJ2-4; 12 bases align to TRBD2. Sequencing used PBMCs, obtained after 12 months of ibrutinib treatment. The TCR comes from a human donor with chronic lymphocytic leukemia. The CDR3 sequence is CASSPSGREAKNIQYF. CDR3 DNA sequence: TGTGCCAGCAGCCCTAGCGGGAGGGAAGCCAAAAACATTCAGTACTTC.